Below, 31 T cell receptor beta chains from the same sample are listed, as sequenced in a study of PD-1 blockade in classical Hodgkin lymphoma. Described time point: cycle 4 day 1 (C4D1), after less than 7 weeks of nivolumab. In every patient, relapse followed autologous stem cell transplantation, while exposure to brentuximab vedotin differed. Method: immunoSEQ multiplex PCR; TCRdb's copy keeps in-frame clones and lacks some. The sample lists roughly 50,000 clones; around nine tenths were seen once. The material was peripheral blood mononuclear cells (PBMCs), obtained before the fourth cycle of nivolumab. Receptors originate from a human donor with classical Hodgkin lymphoma.

The V call is TRBV15, the J call TRBJ1-2; D is unclear. Germline assignment: CDR1 LNHNV and CDR2 YYDKDF (reference sequence). The CDR3 runs to 13 residues. Trimming took 0 bases from V and 4 from J, leaving 6 bases between them. The CDR3 nucleotides are TGTGCCACCAGCAGAGATTCAGTCTATGGCTACACCTTC. It codes for CATSRDSVYGYTF.

The V and J genes are TRBV6-5 and TRBJ2-3; 10 bases are shared with TRBD2. This CDR3 comprises 15 residues. Trimming removed 7 bases from V and 9 bases from J; junction bases left unmatched: 13. Germline loops: CDR1 MNHEY, CDR2 SVGAGI. As DNA, the CDR3 is TGTGCCAGCATCGAACTAGCGGGACCCAGAGCAACGCAGTATTTT. Translation: CASIELAGPRATQYF.

The chain uses TRBV4-3 and TRBJ2-1, with D uncertain. V lost 0 bases, J lost 5 bases, and 14 bases lay in between. Per the germline V gene, CDR1 is LGHNA and CDR2 is YSLEER. The length of the CDR3 is 16 residues. Here the CDR3 reads CASSQELLESHNEQFF. In DNA form, the CDR3 reads TGCGCCAGCAGCCAAGAGCTTTTAGAATCCCACAATGAGCAGTTCTTC.

This chain joins TRBV10-3 and TRBJ2-7, with a weak D call TRBD1 (6 bases). The ends were cut back, 11 bases at V and 3 bases at J, with 17 bases in the middle. The CDR3 contains 13 residues. Germline CDR1 reads ENHRY; CDR2 reads SYGVKD. CDR3: CAVPFGTLYEQYF. The CDR3 DNA follows: TGTGCCGTCCCATTCGGGACACTCTACGAGCAGTACTTC.

A few counts support this clone. This chain links TRBV7-3 with TRBJ2-3, with 9 bases that match TRBD2. Germline V gene data show CDR1 as SGHTA and CDR2 as FQGTGA. The length of the CDR3 is 16 residues. V trimming: 5 bases; J trimming: 2 bases; junction bases outside the gene matches: 8. In DNA, the CDR3 is TGTGCCAGCAGCCCGGGGGAGCGGGAGGACACAGATACGCAGTATTTT. Amino acids: CASSPGEREDTDTQYF.

The chain employs TRBV10-3 and TRBJ2-1; 11 positions agree with TRBD1. Looked up from germline, CDR1 is ENHRY and CDR2 is SYGVKD. Germline trimming cut 8 bases from V and 8 bases from J; bases unmatched to any gene: 8. The CDR3 has 14 amino acids. The CDR3 here is CAICRTGGRDEQFF. CDR3 in DNA: TGTGCCATCTGCCGGACAGGGGGCCGCGATGAGCAGTTCTTC.

The gene calls are TRBV6-1 and TRBJ1-2, with 10 bases aligning to TRBD1. Germline-derived CDR1 and CDR2 are MNHNS and SASEGT. V dropped 7 bases and J dropped 4; count of bases not matched to a gene: 6. This CDR3 is built from 14 residues. This CDR3 reads CASTGTGVLYGYTF. The CDR3 DNA sequence: TGTGCCAGCACTGGGACAGGGGTACTCTATGGCTACACCTTC.

By its share, this clone is medium-sized. The chain employs TRBV2 and TRBJ2-7; 7 positions agree with TRBD1. CDR1 and CDR2 from the germline V gene are SNHLY and FYNNEI. With V trimmed by 4 bases and J by 1 base, 4 bases remained unmatched. This CDR3 has 14 residues. The CDR3 bases are TGTGCCAGCAGTGTCGCCAGGGGGTCCTACGAGCAGTACTTC. Amino acid sequence: CASSVARGSYEQYF. The whole variable domain, filled in from reference TRBV2 and TRBJ2-7, reads EPEVTQTPSHQVTQMGQEVILRCVPISNHLYFYWYRQILGQKVEFLVSFYNNEISEKSEIFDDQFSVERPDGSNFTLKIRSTKLEDSAMYFCASSVARGSYEQYFGPGTRLTVT.

The rearrangement joins TRBV21-1 to TRBJ2-3; the table calls TRBD1, which could not be checked here. TRBV21-1 has pseudogene status. This CDR3 has 17 amino acids. CDR3 region: CASSKVEQVMITDTQYF. CDR3 nucleotides: TGTGCCAGCAGCAAAGTGGAACAGGTAATGATCACAGATACGCAGTATTTT.

The rearrangement uses TRBV19 and TRBJ2-6, with 8 bases fitting TRBD1. Looked up from germline, CDR1 is LNHDA and CDR2 is SQIVND (reference sequence). This CDR3 has 17 amino acids. Germline trimming cut 3 bases from V and 2 bases from J; bases unmatched to any gene: 6. CDR3 protein: CASSILQGAPGANVLTF. In DNA form, the CDR3 reads TGTGCCAGTAGTATCTTGCAGGGGGCGCCTGGGGCCAACGTCCTGACTTTC.

This chain uses TRBV7-8 with TRBJ2-5; 8 bases line up with TRBD1. This CDR3 has 17 amino acids. Germline CDR1 reads SGHVS; CDR2 reads FQNEAQ. The V gene end was trimmed by 6 bases and the J gene end by 5 bases; junction bases not matched to a gene: 17. CDR3 sequence: CASRGQGEDGLRETQYF. CDR3 DNA: TGTGCCAGCAGAGGACAGGGCGAGGATGGTTTAAGGGAGACCCAGTACTTC.

This chain joins TRBV19 and TRBJ2-2, with 10 bases lining up with TRBD2. The CDR3 is 17 amino acids. Germline V lookup: CDR1 LNHDA, CDR2 SQIVND (reference sequence). V trimming: 3 bases; J trimming: 2 bases; junction bases outside the gene matches: 6. DNA for the CDR3: TGTGCCAGTAGTATCGAGGCTAGCGGGAGAAACACCGGGGAGCTGTTTTTT. Translating it yields CASSIEASGRNTGELFF. Full variable domain (missing parts from reference TRBV19 and TRBJ2-2): DGGITQSPKYLFRKEGQNVTLSCEQNLNHDAMYWYRQDPGQGLRLIYYSQIVNDFQKGDIAEGYSVSREKKESFPLTVTSAQKNPTAFYLCASSIEASGRNTGELFFGEGSRLTVL.

This clone has more than one count but fewer than ten. The chain has TRBV13 and TRBJ2-7; 10 bases match TRBD2. This CDR3 contains 16 residues. After removal of 1 base from V and 1 base from J, the junction contained 4 bases not matched to a gene. The V gene's germline CDR1 is PRHDT and CDR2 FYEKMQ (reference sequence). The CDR3: CASSLESSGGSYEQYF. The DNA for the CDR3 is TGTGCCAGCAGCTTAGAGAGTAGCGGGGGGTCCTACGAGCAGTACTTC.

This chain uses TRBV2 with TRBJ2-5; 12 positions match TRBD2. J lost 5 bases, V lost 5 bases, and 9 bases had no gene match. Germline loops: CDR1 SNHLY, CDR2 FYNNEI. The CDR3 runs to 16 residues. The CDR3 protein is CASSYYLAGGPETQYF. In nucleotides, the CDR3 is TGTGCCAGCAGTTATTATCTAGCGGGAGGGCCGGAGACCCAGTACTTC.

The chain links TRBV1 to TRBJ2-5; the table names TRBD2, a call not compared with the DNA. TRBV1 is a pseudogene segment. The CDR3 is 13 amino acids. This CDR3 reads CTSLEGGGETQYF. In nucleotides, the CDR3 is TGCACCAGCCTCGAGGGGGGGGGAGAGACCCAGTACTTC.

V and J are TRBV6-4 and TRBJ2-7, with D possibly being TRBD2 (6 bases). The germline CDR1 and CDR2 sequences are MRHNA and SNTAGT. The CDR3 has 16 amino acids. V dropped 3 bases and J dropped 7 bases, with 22 bases sitting between them. The CDR3 region is CASSDPGLPELREQYF. CDR3 coding DNA: TGTGCCAGCAGTGATCCGGGACTCCCGGAATTGAGGGAGCAGTACTTC.

The CDR3 loop reads CASSTDRDTEAFF. The CDR3 DNA reads as TGTGCCAGTAGTACGGACAGGGACACTGAAGCTTTCTTT. The V gene is TRBV19, the J gene TRBJ1-1; 8 bases agree with TRBD1. V gave up 4 bases and J gave up 3 bases; unmatched junction bases: 1. This CDR3 comprises 13 residues. Germline V gives CDR1 LNHDA, CDR2 SQIVND (reference sequence).

This clone appeared once. This chain joins TRBV9 and TRBJ1-4, with D possibly matching TRBD1 (6 bases). The germline gives CDR1 SGDLS, CDR2 YYNGEE. This CDR3 spans 17 amino acids. Trimming removed 0 bases at V and 8 bases at J, with 20 bases between. CDR3 sequence reads: CASSVGDTRPLGEKLFF. DNA for the CDR3: TGTGCCAGCAGCGTAGGGGACACCAGACCATTGGGGGAAAAACTGTTTTTT.

V and J are TRBV6-1 and TRBJ1-5; unclear D gene. The CDR3 is 15 residues long. With 2 bases removed from V and 4 bases from J, the gap between germline ends came to 12 bases. Germline V gene data show CDR1 as MNHNS and CDR2 as SASEGT. CDR3 sequence reads: CASSESWVGNQPQHF. The CDR3 nucleotides read TGTGCCAGCAGTGAATCGTGGGTTGGTAATCAGCCCCAGCATTTT.

J is TRBJ1-1 and V is TRBV5-1, with unresolved D. In germline, CDR1 is SGHRS, CDR2 YFSETQ. There are 15 residues in the CDR3. With 0 bases removed from V and 0 bases from J, the gap between germline ends came to 9 bases. CDR3 nucleotides: TGCGCCAGCAGCTTGGACAGCAAAGTGAACACTGAAGCTTTCTTT. Amino acid sequence: CASSLDSKVNTEAFF.

The chain combines TRBV6-5 with TRBJ2-1; 10 nucleotides match TRBD2. Germline lookup yields CDR1 MNHEY and CDR2 SVGAGI. The CDR3 runs 14 residues. With 5 bases clipped from V and 4 bases from J, the junction kept 2 bases outside the gene matches. The CDR3 bases are TGTGCCAGCAGTGTAGCGGGGGGTTACAATGAGCAGTTCTTC. This translates into CASSVAGGYNEQFF.

This chain joins TRBV29-1 and TRBJ2-2, with a weak D call TRBD2 (6 bases). V lost 3 bases to trimming and J lost 0 bases, with 8 bases between them. CDR1 is SQVTM, CDR2 ANQGSEA, per germline. The CDR3 sequence is 14 residues long. The CDR3 is CSVDRLANTGELFF. The CDR3 DNA is TGCAGCGTTGATAGACTAGCGAACACCGGGGAGCTGTTTTTT.

The rearrangement uses TRBV20-1 and TRBJ1-1; no clear D. Trimming left V 7 bases short and J 8 bases short, with 14 bases between. The germline CDR1 and CDR2 sequences are DFQATT and SNEGSKA (reference sequence). This CDR3 region has 11 residues. The CDR3, as DNA: TGCAGTGTTAACTCCGGAATGGAAGCTTTCTTT. It translates to CSVNSGMEAFF.

The chain links TRBV19 to TRBJ2-7, with a possible D match to TRBD1 (5 bases). Trimming stripped 1 base from V and 5 bases from J, with 9 bases between. Germline values: CDR1 LNHDA, CDR2 SQIVND (reference sequence). The CDR3 is 13 residues long. This CDR3 reads CASSIGQFDEQYF. CDR3 DNA: TGTGCCAGTAGTATAGGACAGTTTGACGAGCAGTACTTC.

The chain joins TRBV15 to TRBJ2-6; TRBD1 aligns across 7 bases. This CDR3 comprises 18 residues. V was clipped by 1 base and J by 0 bases; unmatched bases: 6. Germline V gene data show CDR1 as LNHNV and CDR2 as YYDKDF (reference sequence). CDR3 DNA sequence: TGTGCCACCAGCAGAGGGGGACAGTTCGTCTCTGGGGCCAACGTCCTGACTTTC. Amino acids: CATSRGGQFVSGANVLTF.

The rearrangement links TRBV6-1 to TRBJ2-2, with D tentatively TRBD1 (5 bases). The germline V and J ends were trimmed by 1 base and 7 bases, with 13 bases remaining between them. The CDR3 contains 15 residues. In germline, CDR1 is MNHNS, CDR2 SASEGT. The CDR3 loop is CASSEGLGQSGELFF. Written as DNA, the CDR3 is TGTGCCAGCAGTGAAGGGTTAGGACAAAGCGGGGAGCTGTTTTTT.

This sequence joins TRBV7-2 and TRBJ1-2, with D possibly being TRBD1 (5 bases). The V end lost 5 bases, the J end lost 0 bases, and 7 bases lay between the germline ends. This CDR3 comprises 13 residues. Germline assignment: CDR1 SGHTA and CDR2 FQGNSA. CDR3 coding DNA: TGTGCCAGCAGCCCGACAGCTAACTATGGCTACACCTTC. This encodes CASSPTANYGYTF.

The chain links TRBV6-5 to TRBJ1-2; D is uncertain. Germline-derived CDR1 and CDR2 are MNHEY and SVGAGI. Trimming pared 5 bases from V and 7 bases from J, leaving 8 bases between. This CDR3 is built from 11 residues. DNA for the CDR3: TGTGCCAGCAGTGTGGGGAGTGGCTACACCTTC. Its protein product is CASSVGSGYTF.

The rearrangement uses TRBV7-2 and TRBJ1-5; a possible D gene is TRBD1 (6 bases). The germline V and J ends were trimmed by 1 base and 7 bases, with 11 bases remaining between them. The CDR3 is 14 residues long. Germline CDR1 and CDR2: SGHTA and FQGNSA. The CDR3 bases are TGTGCCAGCAGCTTAGATTCAGGGGTCCAGCCCCAGCATTTT. Protein: CASSLDSGVQPQHF.

V gene TRBV7-2 combines with J gene TRBJ1-1, with D perhaps matching TRBD1 (5 bases). V lost 5 bases and J 3 bases, leaving 10 bases between the germline ends. The germline V gene has CDR1 SGHTA and CDR2 FQGNSA. CDR3 size: 13 residues. The chain's CDR3 is CASSLTGDTEAFF. The CDR3 nucleotides read TGTGCCAGCAGCCTGACGGGGGACACTGAAGCTTTCTTT.

The chain combines TRBV11-3 with TRBJ2-2; D is perhaps TRBD1 (7 bases). Germline CDR1 is SGHNT and CDR2 is YENEEA. Deletions cut 4 bases from V and 2 bases from J, with 14 bases between. The CDR3 covers 16 residues. The CDR3 sequence: CASSSRGAGNTGELFF. In DNA, the CDR3 is TGTGCCAGCAGCTCCAGGGGGGCGGGTAACACCGGGGAGCTGTTTTTT.